The clone carrying this T cell receptor beta chain was detected a few times. Unique molecular identifiers tagged the TCRbeta library. Via MiXCR, TCRdb re-called the PCR reads, giving one row per CDR3 protein. The data show about 58,000 distinct CDR3 sequences, about 40% seen once. The data derive from a study of T-cell reconstitution after alpha-beta-depleted transplantation in children. This CDR3 contains 13 residues. V was clipped by 6 bases and J by 0 bases, with 9 bases between them. The chain combines TRBV12-3 or TRBV12-4 with TRBJ2-7, with D unresolved. Sequencing used PBMCs, mostly from graft donor cells, obtained 360 days after TCRalphabeta/CD19-depleted stem cell transplant. This clonotype was obtained from a male patient younger than 18 who had a stem cell transplant for acute lymphoblastic leukemia, so the T cells may come from the graft donor. CDR3 region: CASSFDTSYEQYF. The CDR3 region has the DNA TGTGCCAGCAGCTTCGACACCTCCTACGAGCAGTACTTC.